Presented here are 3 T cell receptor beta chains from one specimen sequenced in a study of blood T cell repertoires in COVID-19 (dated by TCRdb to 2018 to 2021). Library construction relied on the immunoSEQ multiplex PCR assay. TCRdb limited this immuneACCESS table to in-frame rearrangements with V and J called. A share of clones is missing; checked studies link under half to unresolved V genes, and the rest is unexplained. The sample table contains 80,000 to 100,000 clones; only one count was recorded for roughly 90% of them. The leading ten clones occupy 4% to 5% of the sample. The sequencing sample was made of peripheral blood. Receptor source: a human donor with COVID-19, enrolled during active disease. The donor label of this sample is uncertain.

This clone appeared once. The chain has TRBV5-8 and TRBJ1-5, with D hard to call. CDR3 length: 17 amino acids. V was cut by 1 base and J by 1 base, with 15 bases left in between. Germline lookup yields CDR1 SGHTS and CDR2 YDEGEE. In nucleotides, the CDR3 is TGTGCCAGCAGCTTGTTCCGGGGTTTGGAGAGCAATCAGCCCCAGCATTTT. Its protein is CASSLFRGLESNQPQHF.

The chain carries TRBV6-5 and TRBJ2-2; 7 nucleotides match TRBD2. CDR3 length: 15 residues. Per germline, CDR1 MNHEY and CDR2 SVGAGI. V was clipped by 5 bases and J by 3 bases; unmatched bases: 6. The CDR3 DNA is TGTGCCAGCAGTCCCGTGGGGGGGGACACCGGGGAGCTGTTTTTT. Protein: CASSPVGGDTGELFF.

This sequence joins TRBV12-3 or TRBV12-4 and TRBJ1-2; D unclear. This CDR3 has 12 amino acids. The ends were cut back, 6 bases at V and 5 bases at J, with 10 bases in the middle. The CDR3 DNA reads TGTGCCAGCAGGTTGGCGGGTTATGGCTACACCTTC. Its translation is CASRLAGYGYTF.